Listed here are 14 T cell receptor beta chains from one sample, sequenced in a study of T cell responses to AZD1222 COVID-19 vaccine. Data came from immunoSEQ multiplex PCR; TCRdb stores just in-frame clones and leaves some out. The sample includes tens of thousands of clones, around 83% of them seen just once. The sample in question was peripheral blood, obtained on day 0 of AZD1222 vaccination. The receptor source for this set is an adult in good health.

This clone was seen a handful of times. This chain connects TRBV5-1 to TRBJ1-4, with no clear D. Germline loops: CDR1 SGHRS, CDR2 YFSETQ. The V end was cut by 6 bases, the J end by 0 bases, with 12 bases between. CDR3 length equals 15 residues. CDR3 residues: CASNSGRATNEKLFF. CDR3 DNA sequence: TGCGCCAGCAACTCGGGCAGAGCAACTAATGAAAAACTGTTTTTT.

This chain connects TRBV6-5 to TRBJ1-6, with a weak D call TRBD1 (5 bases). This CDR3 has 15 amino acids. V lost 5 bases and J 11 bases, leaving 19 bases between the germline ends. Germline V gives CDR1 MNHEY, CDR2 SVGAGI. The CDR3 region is CASSRRDLIRAPLHF. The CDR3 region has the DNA TGTGCCAGCAGTCGCCGGGACTTAATTCGGGCACCCCTCCACTTT.

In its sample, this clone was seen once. DNA for the CDR3: TGTGCCAGCGACCGAAGATTCCTCTATGGCTACACCTTC. This codes for CASDRRFLYGYTF. This chain links TRBV6-5 with TRBJ1-2; no definite D call. The germline CDR1 and CDR2 sequences are MNHEY and SVGAGI. The V end lost 8 bases, the J end lost 4 bases, and 14 bases lay between the germline ends. The CDR3 length is 13 residues.

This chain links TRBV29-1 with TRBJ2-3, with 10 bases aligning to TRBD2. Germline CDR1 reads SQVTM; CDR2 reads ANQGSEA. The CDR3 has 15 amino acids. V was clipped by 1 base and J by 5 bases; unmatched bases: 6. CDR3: CSVEGLAGGRDTQYF. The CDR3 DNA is TGCAGCGTTGAAGGGTTAGCGGGAGGCAGAGATACGCAGTATTTT.

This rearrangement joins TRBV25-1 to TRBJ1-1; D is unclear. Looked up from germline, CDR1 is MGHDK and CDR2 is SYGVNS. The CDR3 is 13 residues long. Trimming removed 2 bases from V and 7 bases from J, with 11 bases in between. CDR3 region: CASSEAGLYEAFF. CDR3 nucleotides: TGTGCCAGCAGTGAAGCGGGATTGTATGAAGCTTTCTTT.

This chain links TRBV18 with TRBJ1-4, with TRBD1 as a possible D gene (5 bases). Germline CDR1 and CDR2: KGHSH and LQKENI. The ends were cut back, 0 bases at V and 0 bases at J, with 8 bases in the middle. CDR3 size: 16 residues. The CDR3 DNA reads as TGTGCCAGCTCACCACCAGGGGTTGCAACTAATGAAAAACTGTTTTTT. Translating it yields CASSPPGVATNEKLFF. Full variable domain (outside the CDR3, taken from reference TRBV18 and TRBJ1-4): NAGVMQNPRHLVRRRGQEARLRCSPMKGHSHVYWYRQLPEEGLKFMVYLQKENIIDESGMPKERFSAEFPKEGPSILRIQQVVRGDSAAYFCASSPPGVATNEKLFFGSGTQLSVL.

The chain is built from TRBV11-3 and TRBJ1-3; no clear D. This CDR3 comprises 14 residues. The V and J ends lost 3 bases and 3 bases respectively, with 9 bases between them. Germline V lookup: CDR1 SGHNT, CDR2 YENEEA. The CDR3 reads CASSFRAVGNTIYF. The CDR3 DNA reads TGTGCCAGCAGCTTTAGGGCAGTTGGAAACACCATATATTTT.

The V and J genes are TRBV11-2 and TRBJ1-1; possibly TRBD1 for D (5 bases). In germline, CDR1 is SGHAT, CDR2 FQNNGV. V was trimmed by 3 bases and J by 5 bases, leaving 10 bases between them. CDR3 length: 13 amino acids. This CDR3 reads CASSLQQGTEAFF. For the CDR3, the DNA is TGTGCCAGCAGCTTGCAGCAGGGAACTGAAGCTTTCTTT.

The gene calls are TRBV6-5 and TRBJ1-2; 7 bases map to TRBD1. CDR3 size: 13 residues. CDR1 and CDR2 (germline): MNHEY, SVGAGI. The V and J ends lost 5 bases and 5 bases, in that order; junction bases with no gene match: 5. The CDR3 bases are TGTGCCAGCAGTAGGGACAGCTATTATGGCTACACCTTC. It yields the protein CASSRDSYYGYTF.

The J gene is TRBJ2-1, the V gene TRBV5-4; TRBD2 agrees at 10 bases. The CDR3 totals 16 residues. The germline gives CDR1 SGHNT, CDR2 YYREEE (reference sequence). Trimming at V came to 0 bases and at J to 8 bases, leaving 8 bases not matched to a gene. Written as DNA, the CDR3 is TGTGCCAGCAGCTTGGGGGATAGCGGGAGGAATGATGAGCAGTTCTTC. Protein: CASSLGDSGRNDEQFF.

Here the CDR3 DNA reads TGTGCCAGTAGTATTGGCGTTGAACGAATTAACCTTGAAGCTTTCTTT. Protein product: CASSIGVERINLEAFF. The chain joins TRBV19 to TRBJ1-1, with D unresolved. Trimming removed 3 bases at V and 7 bases at J, with 21 bases between. Per germline, CDR1 LNHDA and CDR2 SQIVND (reference sequence). The CDR3 extends over 16 amino acids.

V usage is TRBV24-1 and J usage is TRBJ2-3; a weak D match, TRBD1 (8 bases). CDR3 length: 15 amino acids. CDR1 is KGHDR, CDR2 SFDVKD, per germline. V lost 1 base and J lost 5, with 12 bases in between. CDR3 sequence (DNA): TGTGCCACCAGTGATTTTACAGGGGGGGGAGATACGCAGTATTTT. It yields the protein CATSDFTGGGDTQYF.

CDR3 in amino acids: CASSSLAGGDEQYV. The CDR3 nucleotides are TGCGCCAGCAGCTCCCTAGCGGGAGGTGACGAGCAGTACGTC. This sequence joins TRBV5-1 and TRBJ2-7, with 11 bases matching TRBD2. Germline assignment: CDR1 SGHRS and CDR2 YFSETQ. Losses at the gene ends were 3 bases for V and 5 bases for J; bases not matched to a gene: 4. This CDR3 region has 14 residues.

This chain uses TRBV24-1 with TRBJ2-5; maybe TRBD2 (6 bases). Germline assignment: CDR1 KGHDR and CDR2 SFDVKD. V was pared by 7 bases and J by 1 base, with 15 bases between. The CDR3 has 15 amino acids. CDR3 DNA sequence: TGTGCCACCAGCCCCCGGGGGTCGGGCCAAGAGACCCAGTACTTC. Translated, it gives CATSPRGSGQETQYF.